This TCR beta chain was sequenced during a study of cytomegalovirus exposure and HLA in healthy donors. In the PCR, 60 Vbeta and 13 Jbeta primers were used. Only in-frame clones appear in the TCRdb table, and some are missing; sequencing was by immunoSEQ multiplex PCR. The sample shows about 82,000 clones, about 77% of them seen only once. Germline CDR1 is MNHEY and CDR2 is SVGAGI. The CDR3 totals 11 residues. Trimming left V 6 bases short and J 5 bases short, with 7 bases between. As to this clone: The antigen remains undetermined.

The study, taken as a whole, reports: Being indistinguishable, some V segments were excluded, TRBV6-2 and TRBV6-3 among them. Later analysis identified several of the most significant clusters that appeared linked to common viral pathogens. Sequencing depth roughly uniform across donors was assumed in presence/absence analyses. The study labeled 170 or so TCR beta chains cytomegalovirus-associated.

The clonotype originates from a man aged 50 or older in good health and CMV-seronegative. The chain employs TRBV6-5 and TRBJ1-2, with a tentative D call TRBD1 (5 bases). The sample taken for sequencing was PBMCs. The CDR3 reads CASSDSYGYTF. The CDR3 DNA follows: TGTGCCAGCAGCGACAGTTATGGCTACACCTTC.